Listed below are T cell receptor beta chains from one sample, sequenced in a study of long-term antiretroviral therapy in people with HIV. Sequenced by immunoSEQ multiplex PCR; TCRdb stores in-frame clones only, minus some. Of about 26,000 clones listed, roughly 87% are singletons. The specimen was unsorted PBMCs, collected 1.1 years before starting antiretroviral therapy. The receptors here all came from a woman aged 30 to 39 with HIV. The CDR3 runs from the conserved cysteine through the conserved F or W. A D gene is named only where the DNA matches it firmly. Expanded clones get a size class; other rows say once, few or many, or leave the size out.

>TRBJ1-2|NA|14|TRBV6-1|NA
CASSEAQVDYGYTF
TGTGCCAGCAGTGAAGCACAGGTCGACTATGGCTACACCTTC
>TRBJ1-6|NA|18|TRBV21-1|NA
CASSSPDREGSYNSPLHF
TGTGCCAGCAGCTCCCCCGACAGGGAGGGCTCCTATAATTCACCCCTCCACTTT
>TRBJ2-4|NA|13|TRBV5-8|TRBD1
CASGTGTGTLQYF
TGTGCCAGCGGGACAGGGACCGGGACTCTTCAGTACTTC
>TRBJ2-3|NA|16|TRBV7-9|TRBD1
CASSFETGGGTDTQYF
TGTGCCAGCAGCTTCGAGACAGGGGGCGGCACAGATACGCAGTATTTT
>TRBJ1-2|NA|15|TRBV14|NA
CASSARTGKTYGYTF
TGTGCCAGCAGCGCGAGGACCGGGAAAACCTATGGCTACACCTTC
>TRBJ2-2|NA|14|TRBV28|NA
CASTSAADTGELFF
TGTGCCAGCACATCTGCGGCGGACACCGGGGAGCTGTTTTTT
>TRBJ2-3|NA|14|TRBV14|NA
CASSRSQFTDTQYF
TGTGCCAGCAGCCGGTCCCAGTTCACAGATACGCAGTATTTT
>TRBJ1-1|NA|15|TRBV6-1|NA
CASSEGGEGSTEAFF
TGTGCCAGCAGTGAAGGGGGGGAAGGGAGCACTGAAGCTTTCTTT
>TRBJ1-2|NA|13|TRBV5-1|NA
CASSPRGNYGYTF
TGCGCCAGCAGCCCAAGGGGGAACTATGGCTACACCTTC
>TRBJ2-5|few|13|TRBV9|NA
CASSVSLKETQYF
TGTGCCAGCAGCGTATCCCTTAAAGAGACCCAGTACTTC
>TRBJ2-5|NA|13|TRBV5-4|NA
CASSSDLQETQYF
TGTGCCAGCAGTTCGGACCTACAAGAGACCCAGTACTTC
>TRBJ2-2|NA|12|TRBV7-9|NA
CASSGINGELFF
TGTGCCAGCAGCGGGATAAACGGGGAGCTGTTTTTT
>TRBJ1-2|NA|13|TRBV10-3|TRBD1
CAISEGRTGVNTF
TGTGCCATCAGTGAAGGGAGGACAGGGGTTAACACCTTC
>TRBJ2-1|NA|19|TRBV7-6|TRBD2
CASSSWTSGGAGGYNEQFF
TGTGCCAGCAGCTCGTGGACTAGCGGGGGCGCCGGGGGCTACAATGAGCAGTTCTTC
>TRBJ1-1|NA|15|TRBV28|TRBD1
CASSPGQGGVTEAFF
TGTGCCAGCAGTCCAGGACAGGGAGGAGTGACTGAAGCTTTCTTT
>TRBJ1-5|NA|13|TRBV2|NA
CASRRTLGQPQHF
TGTGCCAGCAGGAGGACCCTAGGGCAGCCCCAGCATTTT
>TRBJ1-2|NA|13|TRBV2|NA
CASSSGRDTAHTF
TGTGCCAGCAGTTCGGGTAGAGACACCGCCCACACCTTC
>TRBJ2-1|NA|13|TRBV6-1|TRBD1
CASRSTGHNEQFF
TGTGCCAGCAGATCGACAGGGCACAATGAGCAGTTCTTC
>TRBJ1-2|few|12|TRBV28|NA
CASSRTEYGYTF
TGTGCCAGCAGTAGGACTGAGTATGGCTACACCTTC
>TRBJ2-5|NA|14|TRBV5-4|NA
CASSGDSLQETQYF
TGTGCCAGCAGCGGTGACAGCCTCCAAGAGACCCAGTACTTC
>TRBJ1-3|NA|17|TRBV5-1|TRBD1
CASSLGDRGNSGNTIYF
TGCGCCAGCAGCTTGGGTGACAGGGGGAACTCTGGAAACACCATATATTTT
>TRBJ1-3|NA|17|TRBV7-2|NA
CASSLASGRSSGNTIYF
TGTGCCAGCAGCTTAGCGAGTGGACGAAGCTCTGGAAACACCATATATTTT
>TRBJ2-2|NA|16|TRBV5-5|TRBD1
CASSSLPGGNTGELFF
TGTGCCAGCAGCTCTCTTCCAGGGGGAAACACCGGGGAGCTGTTTTTT
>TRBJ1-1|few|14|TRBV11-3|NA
CASSLRGKDTEAFF
TGTGCCAGCAGCTTAAGGGGAAAGGACACTGAAGCTTTCTTT
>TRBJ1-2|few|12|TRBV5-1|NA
CASSPGRESYTF
TGCGCCAGCAGTCCGGGGAGGGAGAGCTACACCTTC
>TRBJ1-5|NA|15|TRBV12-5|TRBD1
CASGVGQNSNQPQHF
TGTGCTAGTGGAGTGGGACAGAATAGCAATCAGCCCCAGCATTTT
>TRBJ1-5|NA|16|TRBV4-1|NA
CASSTGVGGGNQPQHF
TGCGCCAGCAGTACTGGCGTTGGGGGCGGCAATCAGCCCCAGCATTTT
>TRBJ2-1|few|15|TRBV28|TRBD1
CASATGTGEGNEQFF
TGTGCCAGCGCCACCGGGACAGGGGAAGGGAATGAGCAGTTCTTC
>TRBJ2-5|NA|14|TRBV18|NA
CASYAAGNQETQYF
TGTGCCAGCTACGCAGCCGGGAACCAAGAGACCCAGTACTTC
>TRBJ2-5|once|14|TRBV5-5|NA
CASSQGSVRETQYF
TGTGCCAGCAGCCAGGGGTCGGTCCGGGAGACCCAGTACTTC
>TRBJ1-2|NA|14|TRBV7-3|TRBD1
CASSPQGGARGYTF
TGTGCCAGCAGCCCTCAGGGGGGGGCACGGGGCTACACCTTC
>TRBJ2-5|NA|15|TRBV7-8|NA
CASSPPGRAQETQYF
TGTGCCAGCAGCCCCCCCGGTAGGGCCCAAGAGACCCAGTACTTC
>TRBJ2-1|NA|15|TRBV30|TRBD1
CAWTKQGGRHNEQFF
TGTGCCTGGACCAAACAGGGGGGTCGACACAATGAGCAGTTCTTC
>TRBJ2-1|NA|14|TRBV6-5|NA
CASSYGAGPNEQFF
TGTGCCAGCAGTTACGGGGCAGGGCCCAATGAGCAGTTCTTC
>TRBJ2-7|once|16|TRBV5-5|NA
CASSLWGIKVTYEQYF
TGTGCCAGCAGCTTGTGGGGGATAAAGGTCACCTACGAGCAGTACTTC
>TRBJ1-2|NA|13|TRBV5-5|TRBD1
CASSPDRNYGYTF
TGTGCCAGCAGCCCGGACAGGAACTATGGCTACACCTTC
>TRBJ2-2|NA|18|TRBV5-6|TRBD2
CASSLRTSGGPNTGELFF
TGTGCCAGCAGCTTGCGGACTAGCGGGGGTCCGAACACCGGGGAGCTGTTTTTT
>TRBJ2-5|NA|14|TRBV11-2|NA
CASSPPDSQETQYF
TGTGCCAGCAGCCCACCGGACAGCCAAGAGACCCAGTACTTC
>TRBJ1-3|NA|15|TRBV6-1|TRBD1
CASSIQTGAGNTIYF
TGTGCCAGCAGTATACAGACAGGGGCTGGAAACACCATATATTTT
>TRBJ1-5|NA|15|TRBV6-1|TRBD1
CASTTGGAGNQPQHF
TGTGCCAGCACCACAGGGGGCGCAGGCAATCAGCCCCAGCATTTT
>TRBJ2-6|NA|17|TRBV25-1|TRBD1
CASSVGTGGFGANVLTF
TGTGCCAGCAGTGTAGGGACAGGGGGTTTTGGGGCCAACGTCCTGACTTTC
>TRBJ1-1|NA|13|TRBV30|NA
CAWSTVMNTEAFF
TGTGCCTGGAGTACCGTCATGAACACTGAAGCTTTCTTT
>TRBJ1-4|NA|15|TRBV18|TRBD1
CASSPQGATNEKLFF
TGTGCCAGCTCACCGCAGGGGGCGACTAATGAAAAACTGTTTTTT
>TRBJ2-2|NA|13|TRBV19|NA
CASSIEWGLELFF
TGTGCCAGTAGTATAGAATGGGGCTTGGAGCTGTTTTTT
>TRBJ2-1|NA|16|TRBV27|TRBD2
CASSSSGLVSYNEQFF
TGTGCCAGCAGCTCTAGCGGCTTAGTTAGTTACAATGAGCAGTTCTTC
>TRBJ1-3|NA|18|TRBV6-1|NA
CASSETPFLQLSGNTIYF
TGTGCCAGCAGTGAAACTCCCTTCCTTCAACTCTCTGGAAACACCATATATTTT
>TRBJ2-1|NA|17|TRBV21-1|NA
CASSKVVALQLYNEQFF
TGTGCCAGCAGCAAAGTCGTCGCCTTACAATTATACAATGAGCAGTTCTTC
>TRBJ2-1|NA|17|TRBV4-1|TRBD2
CASSQDRSGSYYNEQFF
TGCGCCAGCAGCCAAGACCGTAGCGGGAGTTACTACAATGAGCAGTTCTTC
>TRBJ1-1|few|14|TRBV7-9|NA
CASSLSAGYTEAFF
TGTGCCAGCAGCTTAAGCGCCGGGTACACTGAAGCTTTCTTT
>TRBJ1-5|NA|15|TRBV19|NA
CASSIWGSSNQPQHF
TGTGCCAGTAGTATCTGGGGAAGTAGCAATCAGCCCCAGCATTTT
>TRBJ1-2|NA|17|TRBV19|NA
CASAGLYTDTLIYGYTF
TGTGCCAGTGCGGGTCTATATACAGACACGTTAATCTATGGCTACACCTTC
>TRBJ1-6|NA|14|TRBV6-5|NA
CASSYPGDNSPLHF
TGTGCCAGCAGTTACCCCGGGGATAATTCACCCCTCCACTTT
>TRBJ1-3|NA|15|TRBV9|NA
CASSVARGTGNTIYF
TGTGCCAGCAGCGTAGCCAGGGGAACTGGAAACACCATATATTTT
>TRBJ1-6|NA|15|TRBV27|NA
CASSLSKAGQAPLHF
TGTGCCAGCAGTTTATCGAAGGCCGGTCAGGCACCCCTCCACTTT
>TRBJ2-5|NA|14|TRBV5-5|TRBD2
CASSHSGGGETQYF
TGTGCCAGCAGTCATAGCGGGGGTGGTGAGACCCAGTACTTC
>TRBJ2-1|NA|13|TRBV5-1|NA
CASSLTGYNEQFF
TGCGCCAGCAGCTTAACAGGCTACAATGAGCAGTTCTTC
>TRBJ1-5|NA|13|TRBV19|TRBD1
CASTRTGNQPQHF
TGTGCCAGTACGCGGACAGGGAATCAGCCCCAGCATTTT
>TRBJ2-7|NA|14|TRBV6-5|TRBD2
CASSSGTSLTEQYF
TGTGCCAGCAGCTCCGGGACTAGTCTTACCGAGCAGTACTTC
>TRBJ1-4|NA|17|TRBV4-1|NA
CASSQVSDSRGDEKLFF
TGCGCCAGCAGCCAAGTCTCAGACTCCCGGGGGGATGAAAAACTGTTTTTT
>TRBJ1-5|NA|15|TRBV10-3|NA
CAISEDTSSNQPQHF
TGTGCCATCAGCGAAGACACGTCTAGCAATCAGCCCCAGCATTTT